This record looks at one TCR beta chain sequence and its context. This clone's antigen is unknown. There are no base qualities to consult, and no much larger clone falls within one base. In the paper's terms, the time point label means: baseline before first vaccination. Vaccinee samples were obtained from the UK trials COV001 and COV002, which included a single-blind randomized controlled phase 2/3 trial of AZD1222 (ChAdOx1 nCoV-19) in healthy adults. For TCRbeta chain sequencing, PBMC samples were collected from trial participants at day 0 and at day 28 after the second dose. The junction shows trimming of 0 bases on V and 5 bases on J, plus 14 bases between the germline ends. There are 15 amino acids in the CDR3, from cysteine to phenylalanine inclusive. Only the CDR3 region is kept as DNA, spanning 45 bases read in frame from base 1. The germline V gene specifies KGHSH as CDR1 and LQKENI as CDR2.

This specimen belongs to a study of T cell responses to AZD1222 COVID-19 vaccine (dated by TCRdb to the early 2020s). For the wider study: Because spike-specific TCR depth and breadth did not differ between the two schedules, AZD1222 recipients who got a second dose at roughly 4 weeks were pooled with those who got a second dose at roughly 12 weeks. TCR sequencing was performed for about 250 trial participants, of whom about 210 were given two doses of AZD1222 and about 25 were given two doses of MenACWY control vaccine. Trial participants were enrolled by age into 18-55, 56-69 and 70-plus year subgroups, with 148, 28 and 57 TCR-sequenced participants respectively.

Study-wide findings and limitations: Most participants were white British and females outnumbered males, and the authors suggested that clonal diversity may have been underestimated. After two AZD1222 doses, both the breadth and the depth of spike-specific TCRs were significantly higher than at day 0 and than in MenACWY recipients. The whole spike protein was spanned by vaccine-associated CD4 TCRs, and dominant responses were seen in regions 160-218 and 743-854. Nearly half of unique spike-specific TCRs reportedly recognized epitopes outside regions mutated in the B.1.351 and B.1.1.7 variants. Because no day 14 peak-response samples were available, the repertoires could be characterized only after the peak T cell response. The 56-69-year group was small, and its depth increase did not reach significance, likely because of low power. Conclusions about previously exposed vaccinees are limited, since just a handful of AZD1222 recipients were seropositive for SARS-CoV-2 at baseline.

The CDR3 regions of human TCRbeta chains were subjected to immunosequencing. Per the original workflow: TCRs in the repertoires were matched against a reference library of SARS-CoV-2-specific TCRs that had been generated with the MIRA antigen-specificity platform. Breadth was defined as the fraction of unique TCRs that were SARS-CoV-2-associated, and depth was defined as the fraction of total T cells that were SARS-CoV-2-associated. Using the MIRA data, each spike-specific TCR was mapped to the spike region that the TCR reacts to and placed in a CD4 or CD8 class. Log10-transformed breadth and depth values were compared by one-way ANOVA with Sidak's multiple comparisons tests. This is the immuneACCESS table as TCRdb keeps it, with only in-frame sequences that have V and J called. A part of the clones is gone; compared with another copy, unresolved V genes explain less than half, and the rest is unexplained. V and J calls and clone size are as listed in that table; D and trimming were resolved from the DNA. The sample table records approximately 130,000 clones; 93% of these occur just once. The ten largest account for 2.5% to 4% of the sample.

The sequence came from an adult in good health. The sample here was peripheral blood, taken on day 0 of AZD1222 vaccination. Recombination connected TRBV18 to TRBJ2-7; confidence is insufficient to name the D gene. Read as DNA, the sequence is TGTGCCAGCTCACCACCGGTGAACTGGGGAAACGAGCAGTACTTC. Translated, this gives CASSPPVNWGNEQYF.